The 14 T cell receptor beta chains below come from one sample, sequenced in a study of shared clonotypes between healthy human individuals. CD45RO-negative, CCR7-selected cells formed the naive CD8 fraction, which excluded terminally differentiated effector memory CD45RA+ cells. Generated by immunoSEQ multiplex PCR, the TCRdb table keeps only in-frame clones and is missing some. The repertoire holds roughly 2,000,000 clones, with roughly 95% as singletons. Sequences were obtained from naive CD8+ T cells sorted from blood. Source of these receptors: a man aged 18 to 30 in good health.

V and J are TRBV7-9 and TRBJ1-1; 8 bases line up with TRBD1. The CDR3 extends over 16 amino acids. Unmatched junction bases numbered 6, after V lost 2 bases and J lost 1 base. The germline CDR1 and CDR2 sequences are SEHNR and FQNEAQ (reference sequence). CDR3 loop: CASSLPTGASNTEAFF. As DNA, the CDR3 is TGTGCCAGCAGCTTACCGACAGGGGCCTCGAACACTGAAGCTTTCTTT. The whole variable domain, filled in from reference TRBV7-9 and TRBJ1-1, reads DTGVSQNPRHKITKRGQNVTFRCDPISEHNRLYWYRQTLGQGPEFLTYFQNEAQLEKSRLLSDRFSAERPKGSFSTLEIQRTEQGDSAMYLCASSLPTGASNTEAFFGQGTRLTVV.

The rearrangement joins TRBV7-8 to TRBJ2-1; D is possibly TRBD2 (6 bases). The CDR3 sequence is 15 residues long. CDR1 SGHVS and CDR2 FQNEAQ come from the germline V gene. V was shortened by 4 bases and J by 3 bases, with 13 bases between the two germline ends. CDR3 nucleotides: TGTGCCAGCAGCTGGTGGGACGGGAGCTACAATGAGCAGTTCTTC. This translates into CASSWWDGSYNEQFF.

The V gene is TRBV4-1, the J gene TRBJ2-5; D remains unclear. CDR3 size: 18 residues. Trimming took 4 bases from V and 1 from J, leaving 22 bases between them. Germline CDR1 and CDR2: MGHRA and YSYEKL. The CDR3 here is CASSPNGWAQSSQETQYF. Written as DNA, the CDR3 is TGCGCCAGCAGCCCTAACGGCTGGGCACAAAGTAGCCAAGAGACCCAGTACTTC.

This chain joins TRBV7-8 and TRBJ2-2; unclear D gene. Trimming removed 5 bases from V and 4 bases from J, with 11 bases in between. The CDR3 runs to 14 residues. Germline CDR1 reads SGHVS; CDR2 reads FQNEAQ. The CDR3 sequence is CASSLSPGTGELFF. Written as DNA, the CDR3 is TGTGCCAGCAGCCTCAGTCCGGGCACCGGGGAGCTGTTTTTT. The complete variable domain, with remaining parts taken from reference TRBV7-8 and TRBJ2-2, reads GAGVSQSPRYKVAKRGQDVALRCDPISGHVSLFWYQQALGQGPEFLTYFQNEAQLDKSGLPSDRFFAERPEGSVSTLKIQRTQQEDSAVYLCASSLSPGTGELFFGEGSRLTVL.

The count of this clone is one. The chain uses TRBV5-4 and TRBJ2-3, with 8 positions matching TRBD2. Unmatched junction bases numbered 9, after V lost 4 bases and J lost 2 bases. This CDR3 is built from 16 residues. Per germline, CDR1 SGHNT and CDR2 YYREEE (reference sequence). CDR3: CASSIVRGGVTDTQYF. The CDR3 nucleotides are TGTGCCAGCAGCATTGTACGGGGGGGCGTCACAGATACGCAGTATTTT.

This clone is a singleton in its sample. The chain couples TRBV6-1 to TRBJ1-1, with unresolved D. CDR3 size: 15 residues. V was clipped by 3 bases and J by 3 bases, with 14 bases between them. The germline V gene has CDR1 MNHNS and CDR2 SASEGT. The CDR3 reads CASSDPAEWDTEAFF. The DNA of the CDR3 is TGTGCCAGCAGTGACCCAGCAGAATGGGACACTGAAGCTTTCTTT.

The chain employs TRBV7-9 and TRBJ2-5, with 9 bases that match TRBD2. The CDR3 is 13 residues long. J was trimmed by 5 bases and V by 5 bases; bases with no gene match: 3. Germline V gene sequence: CDR1 SEHNR, CDR2 FQNEAQ (reference sequence). CDR3 sequence (DNA): TGTGCCAGCAGCGGGCGGGAGGGGGAGACCCAGTACTTC. It is translated as CASSGREGETQYF.

The rearrangement links TRBV2 to TRBJ2-7; 15 bases are shared with TRBD2. V trimming: 5 bases; J trimming: 2 bases; junction bases outside the gene matches: 4. In germline, CDR1 is SNHLY, CDR2 FYNNEI. The CDR3 contains 16 residues. The CDR3 DNA follows: TGTGCCAGCAGTTTCGGACTAGCGGGAGGGACCTACGAGCAGTACTTC. The encoded protein is CASSFGLAGGTYEQYF.

V is TRBV11-2 and J is TRBJ2-3, with D unclear. CDR1 and CDR2 from the germline V gene are SGHAT and FQNNGV. The germline V and J ends were trimmed by 3 bases and 8 bases, with 12 bases remaining between them. CDR3 length equals 13 residues. The CDR3 DNA follows: TGTGCCAGCAGCTTGGTGGGCTCTAGTACGCAGTATTTT. Its protein product is CASSLVGSSTQYF.

The chain uses TRBV6-5 and TRBJ2-5, with 8 nucleotides matching TRBD1. The CDR3 length is 15 residues. After removal of 1 base from V and 3 bases from J, the junction contained 4 bases not matched to a gene. CDR1 and CDR2 from the germline V gene are MNHEY and SVGAGI. The chain's CDR3 is CASSYWQGAEETQYF. The CDR3 DNA follows: TGTGCCAGCAGTTACTGGCAGGGGGCCGAAGAGACCCAGTACTTC.

Here the CDR3 DNA reads TGTGCCAGCAGCTTAGAAGGGGGGACCTACAATGAGCAGTTCTTC. Protein product: CASSLEGGTYNEQFF. The chain couples TRBV11-2 to TRBJ2-1; D tentatively fits TRBD1 or TRBD2 (6 bases each). The CDR3 is 15 amino acids. Germline CDR1 and CDR2: SGHAT and FQNNGV. V lost 0 bases and J lost 2, with 8 bases in between. Using reference TRBV11-2 and TRBJ2-1 for the parts outside the CDR3, the full variable domain is EAGVAQSPRYKIIEKRQSVAFWCNPISGHATLYWYQQILGQGPKLLIQFQNNGVVDDSQLPKDRFSAERLKGVDSTLKIQPAKLEDSAVYLCASSLEGGTYNEQFFGPGTRLTVL.

The chain couples TRBV9 to TRBJ2-2, with D perhaps assigned TRBD1 or TRBD2 (7 bases each). This CDR3 is built from 14 residues. The germline V gene has CDR1 SGDLS and CDR2 YYNGEE. V was cut by 4 bases and J by 6 bases, with 13 bases left in between. CDR3 sequence: CASSPGGGAGELFF. The CDR3 DNA reads TGTGCCAGCAGCCCAGGGGGGGGCGCCGGGGAGCTGTTTTTT.

The chain is built from TRBV11-2 and TRBJ2-3; TRBD2 matches 8 bases. Germline CDR1 SGHAT, CDR2 FQNNGV. The CDR3 extends over 16 amino acids. V shed 5 bases, J shed 0 bases, and the junction held 7 bases outside the gene matches. CDR3 DNA: TGTGCCAGCAGCCCCCTCGGGGGGGCTAGCACAGATACGCAGTATTTT. Translating gives CASSPLGGASTDTQYF.

In the case of this clone: This sample includes further DNA sequences coding for the same CDR3. The rearrangement uses TRBV19 and TRBJ1-1, with D possibly matching TRBD1 (6 bases). Trimming shortened V by 1 base and J by 2 bases, and 11 bases separated the two germline ends. This CDR3 has 15 residues. CDR1 is LNHDA, CDR2 SQIVND, per germline (reference sequence). CDR3 in DNA: TGTGCCAGTAGTATAGGTCAGGGGCTCAACACTGAAGCTTTCTTT. Its translation is CASSIGQGLNTEAFF.